These 21 T cell receptor beta chains originate from one sample sequenced in a study of T-cell memory formation after mild COVID-19. Using its own MiXCR run on the 5' RACE reads, TCRdb lists one record per CDR3 protein. This sample has roughly 500,000 distinct CDR3 sequences, with roughly 22% found just once. The sequencing sample was made of PBMCs or a T cell subset sorted from them (not recorded which). These receptors all stem from an adult woman who had mild COVID-19 (a few samples of this study predate the infection). Cell type and time point are not known.

The genes are TRBV20-1 and TRBJ1-1, with D unresolved. The V gene's germline CDR1 is DFQATT and CDR2 SNEGSKA (reference sequence). The CDR3 loop spans 11 amino acids. Trimming removed 3 bases at V and 2 bases at J, with 4 bases between. The DNA for the CDR3 is TGCAGTGCTAGCCGAAACACTGAAGCTTTCTTT. It is translated as CSASRNTEAFF.

The sample holds many counts of this clonotype. This chain links TRBV5-1 with TRBJ2-7, with D maybe TRBD1 (6 bases). Germline V lookup: CDR1 SGHRS, CDR2 YFSETQ. The CDR3 extends over 14 amino acids. The V end was cut by 1 base, the J end by 2 bases, with 10 bases between. CDR3 coding DNA: TGCGCCAGCAGCTTGTCAGGGGTACCCTACGAGCAGTACTTC. It codes for CASSLSGVPYEQYF.

The J gene is TRBJ2-4, the V gene TRBV20-1; 8 nucleotides match TRBD2. V was pared by 0 bases and J by 0 bases, with 16 bases of the junction left unmatched. This CDR3 has 20 amino acids. Germline CDR1 DFQATT, CDR2 SNEGSKA (reference sequence). CDR3: CSARDSGGGRPFLAKNIQYF. The CDR3, as DNA: TGCAGTGCTAGAGATTCAGGAGGCGGGAGGCCTTTTCTAGCCAAAAACATTCAGTACTTC.

The CDR3 loop is CASGRGTSYEQYF. The CDR3 region has the DNA TGTGCCAGTGGGCGGGGGACCTCCTACGAGCAGTACTTC. The rearrangement links TRBV7-6 to TRBJ2-7; TRBD2 aligns across 7 bases. CDR1 is SGHVS and CDR2 is FNYEAQ in the germline V gene. The CDR3 runs to 13 residues. The trim removed 9 bases at V and 0 bases at J, leaving 5 bases unmatched.

The chain carries TRBV20-1 and TRBJ1-2; D is perhaps TRBD1 (5 bases). In germline, CDR1 is DFQATT, CDR2 SNEGSKA (reference sequence). V gave up 0 bases and J gave up 2 bases, with 7 bases separating them. The CDR3 has 13 amino acids. The CDR3 DNA sequence: TGCAGTGCTAGAGACAGGGTAAACTATGGCTACACCTTC. This encodes CSARDRVNYGYTF.

J is TRBJ2-7 and V is TRBV29-1; no clear D. Trimming left V 8 bases short and J 2 bases short, with 13 bases between. Germline V lookup: CDR1 SQVTM, CDR2 ANQGSEA. This CDR3 is 12 amino acids long. CDR3 nucleotide sequence: TGCAGCACAGAGACGGATACCTACGAGCAGTACTTC. Protein sequence: CSTETDTYEQYF.

This clonotype was seen more than once but under ten times. The J gene is TRBJ2-3, the V gene TRBV18; D unclear. CDR1 and CDR2 (germline): KGHSH, LQKENI. Trimming shortened V by 1 base and J by 2 bases, and 7 bases separated the two germline ends. The CDR3 consists of 14 residues. The CDR3, as DNA: TGTGCCAGCTCACCACGATCATACACAGATACGCAGTATTTT. Its translation: CASSPRSYTDTQYF.

The chain couples TRBV29-1 to TRBJ2-1; D is undetermined. This CDR3 is built from 14 residues. CDR1 is SQVTM and CDR2 is ANQGSEA in the germline V gene. V was shortened by 0 bases and J by 2 bases, with 8 bases between the two germline ends. CDR3: CSVEDTATYNEQFF. CDR3 nucleotide sequence: TGCAGCGTTGAAGATACAGCTACCTACAATGAGCAGTTCTTC.

The V call is TRBV29-1, the J call TRBJ2-2; D is perhaps TRBD2 (7 bases). CDR1 SQVTM and CDR2 ANQGSEA come from the germline V gene. The CDR3 loop spans 17 amino acids. V lost 6 bases and J 4 bases, leaving 24 bases between the germline ends. The CDR3 is CSVQLGGSWGGTGELFF. In nucleotides, the CDR3 is TGCAGCGTCCAGCTGGGGGGCAGCTGGGGGGGCACCGGGGAGCTGTTTTTT.

This clonotype has a handful of counts. The V and J genes are TRBV5-1 and TRBJ1-6, with D maybe TRBD1 (6 bases). Germline assignment: CDR1 SGHRS and CDR2 YFSETQ. The CDR3 consists of 17 residues. V lost 0 bases to trimming and J lost 0 bases, with 10 bases between them. CDR3 protein: CASSLEGVSSYNSPLHF. The CDR3 region has the DNA TGCGCCAGCAGCTTGGAGGGGGTGAGCTCCTATAATTCACCCCTCCACTTT.

This rearrangement joins TRBV10-3 to TRBJ2-1, with 13 bases lining up with TRBD2. This CDR3 has 15 residues. V dropped 2 bases and J dropped 10; count of bases not matched to a gene: 5. Germline V gene data show CDR1 as ENHRY and CDR2 as SYGVKD. CDR3 in amino acids: CAISEDGTSGIEQFF. CDR3 nucleotide sequence: TGTGCCATCAGTGAGGACGGGACTAGCGGGATCGAGCAGTTCTTC.

This clonotype occurred a few times. The chain combines TRBV6-5 with TRBJ2-2, with 8 bases that match TRBD2. The CDR3 totals 16 residues. V lost 2 bases to trimming and J lost 4 bases; unmatched junction nucleotides: 6. Germline loops: CDR1 MNHEY, CDR2 SVGAGI. In DNA form, the CDR3 reads TGTGCCAGCAGTTACCCCGGGAGGGTCAGCACCGGGGAGCTGTTTTTT. Its translation: CASSYPGRVSTGELFF.

J is TRBJ1-1 and V is TRBV7-8; D may be TRBD1 (5 bases). Trimming pared 5 bases from V and 1 base from J, leaving 20 bases between. The CDR3 has 17 residues. Germline CDR1 and CDR2: SGHVS and FQNEAQ. In DNA, the CDR3 is TGTGCCAGCAGCCTAGGACGTAGGACACCCGGGAACACTGAAGCTTTCTTT. It is translated as CASSLGRRTPGNTEAFF.

This clonotype was seen a few times. V and J are TRBV7-8 and TRBJ2-3, with TRBD2 identical over 7 bases. V shed 1 base, J shed 6 bases, and the junction held 7 bases outside the gene matches. The length of the CDR3 is 15 residues. Germline V lookup: CDR1 SGHVS, CDR2 FQNEAQ. Here the CDR3 DNA reads TGTGCCAGCAGCTTAGTACCCTGGACTAGTGATACGCAGTATTTT. Translated, it gives CASSLVPWTSDTQYF.

This clonotype was observed many times. The chain recombines TRBV5-1 with TRBJ2-1; 13 bases are shared with TRBD2. The germline V gene has CDR1 SGHRS and CDR2 YFSETQ. This CDR3 contains 16 residues. Losses at the gene ends were 4 bases for V and 7 bases for J; bases not matched to a gene: 8. CDR3 bases: TGCGCCAGCAGCCCACCGACTAGCGGGAGGATAAATGAGCAGTTCTTC. Its translation is CASSPPTSGRINEQFF.

The chain links TRBV7-2 to TRBJ2-7, with 8 bases matching TRBD1. V trimming: 5 bases; J trimming: 1 base; junction bases outside the gene matches: 4. Looked up from germline, CDR1 is SGHTA and CDR2 is FQGNSA. The CDR3 extends over 14 amino acids. This CDR3 is CASSTRTGSYEQYF. The CDR3, as DNA: TGTGCCAGCAGCACCAGGACAGGGTCCTACGAGCAGTACTTC. The complete variable domain, with remaining parts taken from reference TRBV7-2 and TRBJ2-7, reads GAGVSQSPSNKVTEKGKDVELRCDPISGHTALYWYRQSLGQGLEFLIYFQGNSAPDKSGLPSDRFSAERTGGSVSTLTIQRTQQEDSAVYLCASSTRTGSYEQYFGPGTRLTVT.

The chain joins TRBV9 to TRBJ1-6, with a possible D match to TRBD1 (6 bases). Germline V lookup: CDR1 SGDLS, CDR2 YYNGEE. V lost 4 bases and J lost 7, with 15 bases in between. CDR3 length: 15 residues. The CDR3 here is CASSPRGTNNSPLHF. The CDR3 nucleotides are TGTGCCAGCAGCCCCCGAGGGACAAACAATTCACCCCTCCACTTT.

The genes are TRBV24-1 and TRBJ2-2, with 9 positions matching TRBD1. Germline CDR1 KGHDR, CDR2 SFDVKD. V dropped 9 bases and J dropped 4; count of bases not matched to a gene: 8. The CDR3 covers 15 residues. The CDR3 DNA reads TGTGCCACCGGAACCGGGACAGGGCGCACCGGGGAGCTGTTTTTT. Amino acids: CATGTGTGRTGELFF.

V is TRBV27 and J is TRBJ1-1, with D perhaps TRBD1 (5 bases). Germline V gene sequence: CDR1 MNHEY, CDR2 SMNVEV (reference sequence). The V gene lost 4 bases and the J gene lost 5 bases, with 11 bases spanning the gap. The CDR3 spans 13 residues. CDR3 DNA: TGTGCCAGCAGTTGGAGCGAGGGGACTGAAGCTTTCTTT. Translating gives CASSWSEGTEAFF.

The rearrangement joins TRBV5-1 to TRBJ1-2; tentative D call: TRBD1 (6 bases). The CDR3 consists of 15 residues. The V gene's germline CDR1 is SGHRS and CDR2 YFSETQ. Trimming shortened V by 4 bases and J by 4 bases, and 17 bases separated the two germline ends. The CDR3 spells CASSAGPQGFYGYTF. CDR3 coding DNA: TGCGCCAGCAGCGCGGGCCCACAGGGATTCTATGGCTACACCTTC.

This clonotype has only a few counts. The V and J genes are TRBV11-3 and TRBJ2-1; no reliable D call. The CDR3 contains 14 residues. Trimming left V 4 bases short and J 6 bases short, with 13 bases between. Germline assignment: CDR1 SGHNT and CDR2 YENEEA. CDR3 DNA: TGTGCCAGCAGCTGGGGTTTTTCGGTCAATGAGCAGTTCTTC. This translates into CASSWGFSVNEQFF. Drawing the rest from reference TRBV11-3 and TRBJ2-1, the complete variable domain is EAGVVQSPRYKIIEKKQPVAFWCNPISGHNTLYWYLQNLGQGPELLIRYENEEAVDDSQLPKDRFSAERLKGVDSTLKIQPAELGDSAVYLCASSWGFSVNEQFFGPGTRLTVL.